The 26 T cell receptor beta chains listed next were all sequenced from one sample in a study of blood T cell repertoires in COVID-19. Assay used: immunoSEQ multiplex PCR; TCRdb lists only in-frame clones, some missing. Among a few hundred thousand clones listed, about 92% were seen once. The sample was PBMCs or T cells enriched from blood (not recorded which). These TCRs come from a woman aged 25 to 39 who had recovered from COVID-19.

This chain uses TRBV7-9 with TRBJ1-2, with D perhaps TRBD1 (5 bases). Trimming pared 1 base from V and 8 bases from J, leaving 17 bases between. The CDR3 runs to 15 residues. Per the germline V gene, CDR1 is SEHNR and CDR2 is FQNEAQ (reference sequence). The CDR3 sequence: CASSLVGPPGNGYTF. CDR3 DNA sequence: TGTGCCAGCAGCTTAGTTGGCCCCCCAGGGAACGGCTACACCTTC.

Of note for this clone: Other DNA variants within this sample encode the same CDR3. V is TRBV19 and J is TRBJ1-5; D not certain. The V gene's germline CDR1 is LNHDA and CDR2 SQIVND (reference sequence). CDR3 length: 13 residues. Trimming cost V 6 bases and J 4 bases, with 10 bases left between them. This CDR3 is CASSISGNQPQHF. The CDR3 DNA follows: TGTGCCAGTAGCATATCCGGGAATCAGCCCCAGCATTTT.

This clone was counted once. V is TRBV12-5 and J is TRBJ2-1; TRBD2 aligns across 9 bases. The CDR3 extends over 18 amino acids. Germline assignment: CDR1 LGHNT and CDR2 FRNRAP. Losses at the gene ends were 3 bases for V and 2 bases for J; bases not matched to a gene: 11. The CDR3 nucleotides read TGTGCTAGTGGTTTTCGTCGGGGTAGCGGGAGTCCCTACAATGAGCAGTTCTTC. Its protein is CASGFRRGSGSPYNEQFF.

The V gene is TRBV4-1, the J gene TRBJ2-7; a possible D gene is TRBD1 (6 bases). The V end lost 3 bases, the J end lost 1 base, and 10 bases lay between the germline ends. From germline, CDR1 is MGHRA and CDR2 YSYEKL. CDR3 length: 14 residues. The CDR3 DNA is TGCGCCAGCAGCCATATTCAGGGGTCCTACGAGCAGTACTTC. Translating gives CASSHIQGSYEQYF.

The J gene is TRBJ2-1, the V gene TRBV7-2; TRBD1 matches at 8 bases. From germline, CDR1 is SGHTA and CDR2 FQGNSA. V dropped 3 bases and J dropped 6; count of bases not matched to a gene: 1. The CDR3 spans 13 residues. DNA for the CDR3: TGTGCCAGCAGCTTCGGGACAGGCAATGAGCAGTTCTTC. Its protein product is CASSFGTGNEQFF.

The chain recombines TRBV27 with TRBJ2-7; no reliable D call. Germline CDR1 and CDR2: MNHEY and SMNVEV (reference sequence). The V and J ends lost 6 bases and 2 bases respectively, with 20 bases between them. The CDR3 has 16 amino acids. The CDR3 loop is CASSLKPVTIAYEQYF. The CDR3 DNA follows: TGTGCCAGCAGCCTTAAACCAGTGACAATAGCCTACGAGCAGTACTTC.

This clone appeared a few times. The chain links TRBV19 to TRBJ1-1; no firm D call. CDR1 is LNHDA and CDR2 is SQIVND in the germline V gene (reference sequence). Trimming took 3 bases from V and 0 from J, leaving 8 bases between them. The CDR3 is 14 amino acids. The CDR3 region has the DNA TGTGCCAGTAGTATTGGCCAATTGAACACTGAAGCTTTCTTT. The encoded protein is CASSIGQLNTEAFF. The full variable domain, rest sourced from reference TRBV19 and TRBJ1-1, is DGGITQSPKYLFRKEGQNVTLSCEQNLNHDAMYWYRQDPGQGLRLIYYSQIVNDFQKGDIAEGYSVSREKKESFPLTVTSAQKNPTAFYLCASSIGQLNTEAFFGQGTRLTVV.

The V gene is TRBV18, the J gene TRBJ1-1, with 8 nucleotides matching TRBD1. J lost 1 base, V lost 3 bases, and 7 bases had no gene match. The CDR3 length is 16 residues. The germline V gene encodes CDR1 KGHSH and CDR2 LQKENI. CDR3 residues: CASSPMEQGENTEAFF. The DNA of the CDR3 is TGTGCCAGCTCACCGATGGAACAGGGGGAGAACACTGAAGCTTTCTTT.

This chain joins TRBV6-5 and TRBJ2-7; no clear D. The CDR3 extends over 14 amino acids. Per germline, CDR1 MNHEY and CDR2 SVGAGI. V was clipped by 7 bases and J by 2 bases, with 15 bases between them. The CDR3 sequence: CASISKQKTYEQYF. CDR3 nucleotides: TGTGCCAGCATATCAAAACAGAAGACCTACGAGCAGTACTTC.

This clone was counted once. This chain joins TRBV7-3 and TRBJ2-3; 7 bases map to TRBD2. The trim removed 5 bases at V and 5 bases at J, leaving 13 bases unmatched. The CDR3 loop spans 16 amino acids. Per the germline V gene, CDR1 is SGHTA and CDR2 is FQGTGA. The CDR3 DNA sequence: TGTGCCAGCAGCCCCCCCTGGGCGGGAGAAGGAGATACGCAGTATTTT. Translated: CASSPPWAGEGDTQYF.

The chain has TRBV6-5 and TRBJ2-3; D gene ambiguous. Germline lookup yields CDR1 MNHEY and CDR2 SVGAGI. V was clipped by 6 bases and J by 2 bases, with 6 bases between them. The CDR3 has 12 residues. CDR3 bases: TGTGCCAGCAGCCAAAACACAGATACGCAGTATTTT. It codes for CASSQNTDTQYF.

This clone was detected only a few times. The V gene is TRBV28, the J gene TRBJ1-1; TRBD1 is a possible D gene (6 bases). The CDR3 spans 16 residues. From germline, CDR1 is MDHEN and CDR2 SYDVKM. V was clipped by 4 bases and J by 4 bases, with 19 bases between them. DNA for the CDR3: TGTGCCAGCAGTTGGGAGTTTGGGAAAGGGGGCACTGAAGCTTTCTTT. This sequence encodes CASSWEFGKGGTEAFF.

The rearrangement uses TRBV19 and TRBJ1-6; TRBD1 matches at 9 bases. This CDR3 is built from 19 residues. J gave up 5 bases and V 4 bases, and 15 bases lay outside the gene matches. In germline, CDR1 is LNHDA, CDR2 SQIVND (reference sequence). CDR3 DNA sequence: TGTGCCAGTAGTACCGGGACAGGGTATTTTATCGATGATAATTCACCCCTCCACTTT. Its translation is CASSTGTGYFIDDNSPLHF.

The chain joins TRBV7-9 to TRBJ2-3; D perhaps matches TRBD2 (6 bases). Germline CDR1 reads SEHNR; CDR2 reads FQNEAQ (reference sequence). This CDR3 comprises 16 residues. V was cut by 5 bases and J by 4 bases, with 19 bases left in between. The CDR3 loop is CASSPGSGVYADTQYF. CDR3 bases: TGTGCCAGCAGCCCAGGGTCGGGGGTGTATGCAGATACGCAGTATTTT. The full variable domain, rest sourced from reference TRBV7-9 and TRBJ2-3, is DTGVSQNPRHKITKRGQNVTFRCDPISEHNRLYWYRQTLGQGPEFLTYFQNEAQLEKSRLLSDRFSAERPKGSFSTLEIQRTEQGDSAMYLCASSPGSGVYADTQYFGPGTRLTVL.

The V call is TRBV18, the J call TRBJ2-7; 9 bases are a match to TRBD2. The CDR3 sequence is 14 residues long. The V segment lost 5 bases and the J segment 2 bases; nucleotides outside the gene matches: 4. Germline loops: CDR1 KGHSH, CDR2 LQKENI. In nucleotides, the CDR3 is TGTGCCAGCTCAAACGGCGGGAGGGCCTACGAGCAGTACTTC. Translation gives CASSNGGRAYEQYF.

The sample holds one count of this clone. V is TRBV5-6 and J is TRBJ2-7, with TRBD2 matching over 11 bases. CDR1 and CDR2 (germline): SGHDT, YYEEEE. The trim removed 3 bases at V and 6 bases at J, leaving 5 bases unmatched. The CDR3 spans 14 residues. The CDR3 sequence: CASSSLAGGFEQYF. The DNA of the CDR3 is TGTGCCAGCAGCTCCCTAGCGGGAGGCTTCGAGCAGTACTTC.

The chain links TRBV24-1 to TRBJ2-3; D remains unclear. This CDR3 has 14 residues. Between the trimmed V and J ends, which lost 2 bases and 0 bases, there was a span of 5 bases. Germline lookup yields CDR1 KGHDR and CDR2 SFDVKD. The CDR3 region is CATSDWQSTDTQYF. CDR3 nucleotides: TGTGCCACCAGTGATTGGCAGAGCACAGATACGCAGTATTTT.

The chain carries TRBV7-8 and TRBJ2-7, with a weak D call TRBD2 (6 bases). The V gene's germline CDR1 is SGHVS and CDR2 FQNEAQ. The CDR3 runs to 17 residues. Trimming removed 5 bases at V and 0 bases at J, with 20 bases between. The CDR3 nucleotides read TGTGCCAGCAGCCCGCACCGTGGAGGGGTTAGCTCCTACGAGCAGTACTTC. It is translated as CASSPHRGGVSSYEQYF.

The chain combines TRBV6-5 with TRBJ2-7; 7 bases agree with TRBD1. From germline, CDR1 is MNHEY and CDR2 SVGAGI. There are 11 residues in the CDR3. V was pared by 8 bases and J by 7 bases, with 5 bases of the junction left unmatched. DNA for the CDR3: TGTGCCAGCGGGACAGCCCAAGAGCAGTACTTC. Protein product: CASGTAQEQYF.

The CDR3 here is CASSLQGGNQPQHF. CDR3 coding DNA: TGTGCCAGCAGCCTACAGGGGGGCAATCAGCCCCAGCATTTT. The rearrangement joins TRBV28 to TRBJ1-5; 8 bases fit TRBD1. The CDR3 covers 14 residues. The V gene end was trimmed by 6 bases and the J gene end by 2 bases; junction bases not matched to a gene: 3. The germline CDR1 and CDR2 sequences are MDHEN and SYDVKM.

In the case of this clone: The same CDR3 arises from other DNA sequences in this sample as well. The rearrangement links TRBV28 to TRBJ2-2, with a possible D match to TRBD2 (6 bases). The CDR3 spans 12 residues. Trimming took off 5 bases at V and 5 bases at J, with 6 bases between the two ends. Germline V gives CDR1 MDHEN, CDR2 SYDVKM. The CDR3 DNA reads TGTGCCAGCAGTGGGGGGACCGGGGAGCTGTTTTTT. Protein product: CASSGGTGELFF.

This chain joins TRBV5-1 and TRBJ1-6, with 9 bases identical to TRBD1. Germline V gene data show CDR1 as SGHRS and CDR2 as YFSETQ. The junction had 2 bases not matched to a gene; V was cut back by 1 base and J by 9 bases. CDR3 size: 14 residues. The CDR3 protein is CASSLPTGGSPLHF. The DNA of the CDR3 is TGCGCCAGCAGCTTGCCGACAGGGGGTTCACCCCTCCACTTT.

CDR3 sequence (DNA): TGTGCCAGCAGCAGCGAAGGTAGCGGGGCCTCCTACAATGAGCAGTTCTTC. Translated: CASSSEGSGASYNEQFF. V and J are TRBV13 and TRBJ2-1, with 8 bases aligning to TRBD2. The CDR3 totals 17 residues. The V segment lost 5 bases and the J segment 0 bases; nucleotides outside the gene matches: 9. Germline V gene data show CDR1 as PRHDT and CDR2 as FYEKMQ (reference sequence).

About this clone itself: This sample also contains other DNA sequences that code for the same CDR3. The rearrangement joins TRBV18 to TRBJ2-3, with TRBD2 as a possible D gene (5 bases). CDR3 length: 14 residues. V lost 1 base, J lost 1 base, and 6 bases lay in between. Germline V gene lookup returns CDR1 KGHSH and CDR2 LQKENI. The CDR3 region is CASSPQRGTDTQYF. CDR3 DNA sequence: TGTGCCAGCTCACCACAGAGGGGCACAGATACGCAGTATTTT. Variable domain in full (rest from reference TRBV18 and TRBJ2-3): NAGVMQNPRHLVRRRGQEARLRCSPMKGHSHVYWYRQLPEEGLKFMVYLQKENIIDESGMPKERFSAEFPKEGPSILRIQQVVRGDSAAYFCASSPQRGTDTQYFGPGTRLTVL.

V is TRBV20-1 and J is TRBJ2-3; tentative D call: TRBD2 (6 bases). Trimming removed 3 bases from V and 5 bases from J, with 18 bases in between. Looked up from germline, CDR1 is DFQATT and CDR2 is SNEGSKA (reference sequence). The CDR3 has 15 residues. The CDR3 region has the DNA TGCAGTGCTAGTGCCGGGTCGTCGCGGGGAGATACGCAGTATTTT. It translates to CSASAGSSRGDTQYF.

As for this clone: At one of its ends the junction is not consistent with the germline gene, which may arise from a read error. V gene TRBV6-1 combines with J gene TRBJ1-6; 8 bases line up with TRBD1. This CDR3 is built from 14 residues. Germline V gives CDR1 MNHNS, CDR2 SASEGT. The CDR3, as DNA: TGTGCCAGCAGGGAAGACAGGGGAAGTTCACCCCTCCACTTT. Protein: CASREDRGSSPLHF.